These T cell receptor beta chains were read from a single sample in a study of T-cell memory formation after mild COVID-19. Using its own MiXCR run on the 5' RACE reads, TCRdb lists one record per CDR3 protein. In the table there are 550,000 to 600,000 distinct CDR3 sequences, around 15% of which are singletons. Sequencing input: PBMCs or a T cell subset sorted from them (not recorded which). The receptors come from an adult woman who had mild COVID-19 (a few samples of this study predate the infection). Cell type and time point are not known. The CDR3 runs from the conserved cysteine through the conserved F or W. Each record gives: V gene, J gene, CDR3 protein.

TRBV12-3/TRBV12-4	TRBJ1-3	CASSSVTGFAGNTIYF
TRBV7-9	TRBJ2-5	CASSLGLDRETQYF
TRBV20-1	TRBJ2-7	CSAMDPPSTQYF
TRBV12-3/TRBV12-4	TRBJ1-1	CASSHTGGTEAFF
TRBV30	TRBJ1-1	CAWSGQSNTESFF
TRBV6-5	TRBJ1-1	CASRTLGQLLNTEAFF
TRBV4-3	TRBJ2-1	CASSQDSGRIERGEQFF
TRBV2	TRBJ1-2	CASSGQNYGYTF
TRBV24-1	TRBJ2-5	CATSDGDRGTGETQYF
TRBV2	TRBJ1-6	CARTGQGGSPLHF
TRBV25-1	TRBJ2-1	CASSESSGSDNEQFF
TRBV5-1	TRBJ2-3	CASSLVRASGGPGDTQYF
TRBV4-1	TRBJ2-7	CASSQGGQGIGYEQYF
TRBV24-1	TRBJ1-2	CATSDPGTDPYGYTF
TRBV5-6	TRBJ1-6	CASSLEADSPLHF
TRBV19	TRBJ1-4	CASTLRSRSPVELFF
TRBV4-1	TRBJ1-3	CASSQVGGNTIYF
TRBV6-5	TRBJ1-5	CASSPGPLSNQPQHF
TRBV7-3	TRBJ2-3	CASSLSPGGSTDTQYF
TRBV19	TRBJ2-3	CASSKDRGDTQYF
TRBV7-2	TRBJ2-3	CASSVRGWGTDTQYF
TRBV24-1	TRBJ1-6	CAAGDRGSSPLHF
TRBV30	TRBJ2-3	CAWGLAGDTQYF
TRBV5-1	TRBJ2-1	CASSLVQGEGNEQFF
TRBV7-2	TRBJ1-6	CASSERQGRAPLHF
TRBV30	TRBJ1-2	CAWSLPGTPYGYTF
TRBV12-3/TRBV12-4	TRBJ2-7	CATVGDGTYEQYF
TRBV5-1	TRBJ2-3	CASRSEAGDTQYF
TRBV12-3/TRBV12-4	TRBJ2-3	CACGLRDTQYF
TRBV7-9	TRBJ2-1	CASRAGTPRNYEQFF
TRBV7-3	TRBJ1-1	CASSSSGGSTEAFF
TRBV7-9	TRBJ1-2	CASSPPLEINYGYTF